The subject of this entry is one T cell receptor (beta chain). This entry is derived from a study of T-cell reconstitution after alpha-beta-depleted transplantation in children. Preparation of the TCRbeta library used unique molecular identifiers. One entry per CDR3 protein results from TCRdb running MiXCR on the PCR reads. This sample carries around 370,000 distinct CDR3 sequences, 10% of them seen once, and the ten largest clones take 2% to 3%. Germline assignment: CDR1 SNHLY and CDR2 FYNNEI. Trimming left V 4 bases short and J 0 bases short, with 16 bases between. The CDR3 loop spans 16 amino acids.

This specimen consisted of PBMCs from the stem cell graft donor, obtained from the stem cell graft. This clonotype was obtained from a human donor who donated a stem cell graft to a child with acute lymphoblastic leukemia. The chain has TRBV2 and TRBJ2-7, with D possibly matching TRBD1 (7 bases). The CDR3 is CASSVLTGRPSYEQYF. The CDR3 DNA sequence: TGTGCCAGCAGTGTTTTGACAGGGAGGCCCTCCTACGAGCAGTACTTC.